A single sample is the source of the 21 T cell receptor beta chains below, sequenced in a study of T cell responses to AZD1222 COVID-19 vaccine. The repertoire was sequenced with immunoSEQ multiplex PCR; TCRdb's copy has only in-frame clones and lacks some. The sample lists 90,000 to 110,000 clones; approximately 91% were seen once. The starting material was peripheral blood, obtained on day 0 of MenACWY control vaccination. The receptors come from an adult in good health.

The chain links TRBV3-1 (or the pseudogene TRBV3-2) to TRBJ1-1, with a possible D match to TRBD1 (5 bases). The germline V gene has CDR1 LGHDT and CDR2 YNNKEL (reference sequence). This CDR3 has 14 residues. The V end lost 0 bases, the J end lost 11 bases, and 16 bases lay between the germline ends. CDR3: CASSQDLTDRNAFF. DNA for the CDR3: TGTGCCAGCAGCCAAGATTTGACAGATCGCAATGCTTTCTTT.

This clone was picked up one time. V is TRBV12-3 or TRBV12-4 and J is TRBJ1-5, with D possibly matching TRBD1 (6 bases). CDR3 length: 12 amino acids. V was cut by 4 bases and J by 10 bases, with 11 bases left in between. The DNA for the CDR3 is TGTGCCAGCAGTTCCCGGGACACCCCCCAGCATTTT. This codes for CASSSRDTPQHF.

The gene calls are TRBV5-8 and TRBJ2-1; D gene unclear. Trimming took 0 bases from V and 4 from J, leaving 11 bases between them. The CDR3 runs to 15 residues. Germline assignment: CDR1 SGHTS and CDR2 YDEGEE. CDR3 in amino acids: CASSLAPGRYNEQFF. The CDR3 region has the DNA TGTGCCAGCAGCTTGGCTCCGGGTCGTTACAATGAGCAGTTCTTC.

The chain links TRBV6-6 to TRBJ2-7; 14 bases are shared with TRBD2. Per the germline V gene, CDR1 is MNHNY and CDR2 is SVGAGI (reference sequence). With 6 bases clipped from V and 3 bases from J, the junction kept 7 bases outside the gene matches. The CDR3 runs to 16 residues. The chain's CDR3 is CASRDPGTSGSYEQYF. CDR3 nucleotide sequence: TGTGCCAGCAGGGACCCCGGGACTAGCGGGAGCTACGAGCAGTACTTC.

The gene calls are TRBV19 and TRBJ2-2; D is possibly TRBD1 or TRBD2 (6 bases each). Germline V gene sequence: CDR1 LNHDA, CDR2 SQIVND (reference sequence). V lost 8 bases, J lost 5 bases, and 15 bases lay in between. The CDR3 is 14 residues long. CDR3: CASGGQPRTGELFF. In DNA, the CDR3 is TGTGCCAGTGGGGGGCAGCCGAGGACCGGGGAGCTGTTTTTT.

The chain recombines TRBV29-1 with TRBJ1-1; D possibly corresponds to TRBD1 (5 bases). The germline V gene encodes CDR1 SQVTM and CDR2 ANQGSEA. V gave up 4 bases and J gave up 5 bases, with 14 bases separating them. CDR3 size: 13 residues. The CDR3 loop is CSVGDVRVTEAFF. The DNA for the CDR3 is TGCAGCGTTGGGGACGTTCGGGTGACTGAAGCTTTCTTT.

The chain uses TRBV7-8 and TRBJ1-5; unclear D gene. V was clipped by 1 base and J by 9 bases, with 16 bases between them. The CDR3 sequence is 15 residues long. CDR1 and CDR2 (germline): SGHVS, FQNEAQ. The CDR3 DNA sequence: TGTGCCAGCAGCTTAGTCGATCGGCGGGTCCGGCCCCAGCATTTT. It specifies CASSLVDRRVRPQHF.

CDR3 sequence: CASTSEGDLNTEAFF. In nucleotides, the CDR3 is TGTGCCAGTACCTCCGAGGGGGATCTAAACACTGAAGCTTTCTTT. This chain connects TRBV19 to TRBJ1-1; the D gene is possibly TRBD1 (6 bases). CDR1 is LNHDA, CDR2 SQIVND, per germline (reference sequence). CDR3 length equals 15 residues. The V gene lost 7 bases and the J gene lost 2 bases, with 17 bases spanning the gap. The variable domain in full, with the rest retrieved from reference TRBV19 and TRBJ1-1, is DGGITQSPKYLFRKEGQNVTLSCEQNLNHDAMYWYRQDPGQGLRLIYYSQIVNDFQKGDIAEGYSVSREKKESFPLTVTSAQKNPTAFYLCASTSEGDLNTEAFFGQGTRLTVV.

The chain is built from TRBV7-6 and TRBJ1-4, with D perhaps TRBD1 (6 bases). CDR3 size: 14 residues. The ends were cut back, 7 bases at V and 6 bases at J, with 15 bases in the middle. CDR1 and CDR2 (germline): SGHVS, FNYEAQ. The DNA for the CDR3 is TGTGCCAGCATCGCACTGGGGGCGGATGAAAAACTGTTTTTT. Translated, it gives CASIALGADEKLFF.

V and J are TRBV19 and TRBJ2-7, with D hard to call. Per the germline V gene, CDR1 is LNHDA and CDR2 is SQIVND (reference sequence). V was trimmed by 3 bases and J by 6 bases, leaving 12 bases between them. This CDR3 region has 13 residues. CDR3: CASSIQAHGEQYF. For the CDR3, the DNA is TGTGCCAGTAGTATTCAGGCCCATGGCGAGCAGTACTTC.

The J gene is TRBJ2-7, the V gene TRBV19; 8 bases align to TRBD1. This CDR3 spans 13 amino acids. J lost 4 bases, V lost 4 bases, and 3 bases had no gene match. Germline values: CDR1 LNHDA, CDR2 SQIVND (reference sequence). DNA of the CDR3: TGTGCCAGTAGTACCACAGGGGGATACGAGCAGTACTTC. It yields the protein CASSTTGGYEQYF.

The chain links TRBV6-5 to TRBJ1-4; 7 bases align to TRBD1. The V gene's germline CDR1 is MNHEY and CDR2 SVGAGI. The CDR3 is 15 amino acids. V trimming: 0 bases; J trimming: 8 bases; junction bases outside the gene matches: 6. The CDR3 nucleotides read TGTGCCAGCAGTTACTCAGGGACAGTAGGGGAAAAACTGTTTTTT. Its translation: CASSYSGTVGEKLFF.

CDR3 DNA sequence: TGTGCCAGCAGCCGGAGGTTGGGAGGGGCGCCTGATGGCTACACCTTC. Encoded protein: CASSRRLGGAPDGYTF. This chain joins TRBV7-2 and TRBJ1-2; a weak D match, TRBD1 (5 bases). Germline V lookup: CDR1 SGHTA, CDR2 FQGNSA. Trimming left V 5 bases short and J 6 bases short, with 22 bases between. CDR3 length equals 16 residues.

The CDR3 DNA follows: TGTGCCAGCAGCCGACCTAGCGACAGCTCCTACGAGCAGTACTTC. It translates to CASSRPSDSSYEQYF. The chain is built from TRBV4-2 and TRBJ2-7, with D possibly matching TRBD2 (6 bases). The V and J ends lost 4 bases and 0 bases respectively, with 13 bases between them. Germline V lookup: CDR1 LGHNA, CDR2 YNFKEQ. This CDR3 spans 15 amino acids.

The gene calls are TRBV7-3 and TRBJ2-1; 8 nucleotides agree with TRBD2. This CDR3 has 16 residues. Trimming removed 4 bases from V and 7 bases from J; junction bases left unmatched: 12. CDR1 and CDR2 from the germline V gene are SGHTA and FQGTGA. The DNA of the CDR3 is TGTGCCAGCAGCTCTCGGGCGGGGGGCCGTTCAAATGAGCAGTTCTTC. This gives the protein CASSSRAGGRSNEQFF. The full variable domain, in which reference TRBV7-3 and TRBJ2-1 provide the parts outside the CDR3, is GAGVSQTPSNKVTEKGKYVELRCDPISGHTALYWYRQSLGQGPEFLIYFQGTGAADDSGLPNDRFFAVRPEGSVSTLKIQRTERGDSAVYLCASSSRAGGRSNEQFFGPGTRLTVL.

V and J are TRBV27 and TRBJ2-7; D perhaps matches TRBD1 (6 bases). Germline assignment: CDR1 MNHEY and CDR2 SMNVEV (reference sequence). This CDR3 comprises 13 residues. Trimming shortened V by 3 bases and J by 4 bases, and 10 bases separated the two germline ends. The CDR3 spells CASSFSTGYEQYF. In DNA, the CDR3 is TGTGCCAGCAGTTTTTCAACAGGGTACGAGCAGTACTTC.

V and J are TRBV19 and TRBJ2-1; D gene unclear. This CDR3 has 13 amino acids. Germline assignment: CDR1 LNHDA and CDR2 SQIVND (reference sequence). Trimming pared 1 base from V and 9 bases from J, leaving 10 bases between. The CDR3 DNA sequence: TGTGCCAGTAGTATAGTTCTTTCCGGTGAGCAGTTCTTC. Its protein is CASSIVLSGEQFF.

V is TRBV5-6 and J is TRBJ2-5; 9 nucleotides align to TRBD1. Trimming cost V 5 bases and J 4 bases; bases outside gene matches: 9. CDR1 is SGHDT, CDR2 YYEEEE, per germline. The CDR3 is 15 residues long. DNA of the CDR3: TGTGCCAGCAGAAAGGTGGGACAGGGTAGAGAGACCCAGTACTTC. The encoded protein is CASRKVGQGRETQYF.

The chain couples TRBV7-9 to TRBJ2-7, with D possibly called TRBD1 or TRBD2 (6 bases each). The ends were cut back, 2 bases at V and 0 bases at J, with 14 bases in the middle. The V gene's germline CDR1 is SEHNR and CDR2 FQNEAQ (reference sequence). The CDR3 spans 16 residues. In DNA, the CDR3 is TGTGCCAGCAGCTTAAATCCGGGGGCGCCCTCCTACGAGCAGTACTTC. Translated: CASSLNPGAPSYEQYF.

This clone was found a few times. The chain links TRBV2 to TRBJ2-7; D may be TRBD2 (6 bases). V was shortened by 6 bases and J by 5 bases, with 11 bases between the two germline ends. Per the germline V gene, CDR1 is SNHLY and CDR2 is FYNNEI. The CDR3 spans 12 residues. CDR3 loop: CASRLLAHEQYF. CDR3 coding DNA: TGTGCCAGCAGGCTACTAGCTCACGAGCAGTACTTC.

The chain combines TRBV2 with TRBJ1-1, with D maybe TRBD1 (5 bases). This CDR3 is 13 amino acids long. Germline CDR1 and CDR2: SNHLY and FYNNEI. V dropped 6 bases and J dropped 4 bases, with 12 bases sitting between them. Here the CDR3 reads CASRVAGPTEAFF. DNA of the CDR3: TGTGCCAGCAGGGTAGCGGGGCCCACTGAAGCTTTCTTT.